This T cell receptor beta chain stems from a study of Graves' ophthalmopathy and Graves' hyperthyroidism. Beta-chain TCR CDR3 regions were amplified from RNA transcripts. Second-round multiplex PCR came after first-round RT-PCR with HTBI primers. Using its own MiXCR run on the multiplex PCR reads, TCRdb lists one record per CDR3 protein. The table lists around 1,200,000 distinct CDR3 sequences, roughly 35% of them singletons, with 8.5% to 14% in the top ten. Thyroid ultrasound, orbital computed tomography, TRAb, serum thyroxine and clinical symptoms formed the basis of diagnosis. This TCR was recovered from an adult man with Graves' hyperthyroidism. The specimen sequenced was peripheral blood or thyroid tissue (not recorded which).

CDR3 sequence: CASSLALGRSSYEQYF. The CDR3 DNA is TGTGCCAGCAGTTTAGCGCTAGGCAGGAGCTCCTACGAGCAGTACTTC. The rearrangement joins TRBV12-3 or TRBV12-4 to TRBJ2-7; D is ambiguous. V was pared by 0 bases and J by 0 bases, with 12 bases between. The CDR3 is 16 amino acids.